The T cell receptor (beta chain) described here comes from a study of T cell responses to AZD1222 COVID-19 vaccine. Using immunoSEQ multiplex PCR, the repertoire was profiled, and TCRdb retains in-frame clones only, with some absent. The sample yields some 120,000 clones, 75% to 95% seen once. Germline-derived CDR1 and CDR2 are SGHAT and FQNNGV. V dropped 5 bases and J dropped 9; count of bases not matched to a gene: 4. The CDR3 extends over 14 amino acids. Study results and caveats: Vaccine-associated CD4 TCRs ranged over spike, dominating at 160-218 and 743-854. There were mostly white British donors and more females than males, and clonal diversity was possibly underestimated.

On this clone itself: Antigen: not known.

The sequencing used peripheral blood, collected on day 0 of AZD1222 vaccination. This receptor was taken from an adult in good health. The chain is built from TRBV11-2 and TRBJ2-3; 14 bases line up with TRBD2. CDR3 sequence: CASSTRTSGRTQYF. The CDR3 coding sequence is TGTGCCAGCAGCACTCGGACTAGCGGGAGGACGCAGTATTTT.